This T cell receptor (beta chain) was identified in a study of shared clonotypes between healthy human individuals. Study-wide findings and caveats: All-four-donor shared clonotypes had higher generation probabilities than non-shared clonotypes did. The study generally estimated greater richness for naive than memory subsets.

CD45RO-negative, CCR7-selected cells formed the naive CD8 fraction, which excluded terminally differentiated effector memory CD45RA+ cells. As concerns this clone: The antigen is unknown.

The repertoire was sequenced with immunoSEQ multiplex PCR; TCRdb's copy has only in-frame clones and lacks some. The sample lists hundreds of thousands of clones; around 96% were seen once. This TCR came from a woman aged 25 to 39 in good health. The sequenced sample consisted of naive CD8+ T cells sorted from blood.

The CDR3 here is CASSEALWTEAFF. The CDR3, as DNA: TGTGCCAGCAGTGAAGCCCTATGGACTGAAGCTTTCTTT. V and J are TRBV2 and TRBJ1-1; no clear D. CDR3 size: 13 residues. Germline V CDR1 and CDR2: SNHLY, FYNNEI. Trimming left V 0 bases short and J 5 bases short, with 7 bases between.